The 29 T cell receptor beta chains reported below all come from one sample, sequenced in a study of blood T cell repertoires in COVID-19. Sequencing used immunoSEQ multiplex PCR; TCRdb keeps in-frame clones, though not all of them. Of under 95,000 clones in the sample, 88% were seen once. The source material was peripheral blood. These receptors were collected from a human donor in a cohort sampled during active COVID-19.

V gene TRBV19 combines with J gene TRBJ1-3; TRBD1 is a possible D gene (5 bases). The CDR3 is 14 amino acids. The germline gives CDR1 LNHDA, CDR2 SQIVND (reference sequence). Trimming removed 7 bases from V and 1 base from J, with 11 bases in between. CDR3 region: CASKAGPSGNTIYF. The CDR3 bases are TGTGCCAGTAAGGCGGGACCATCTGGAAACACCATATATTTT.

This chain joins TRBV19 and TRBJ2-3; 10 bases map to TRBD1. Trimming cost V 3 bases and J 1 base; bases outside gene matches: 10. Germline assignment: CDR1 LNHDA and CDR2 SQIVND (reference sequence). The length of the CDR3 is 18 residues. The CDR3, as DNA: TGTGCCAGTAGTATCTCCGGGACAGGGGCCGGACGCACAGATACGCAGTATTTT. The encoded protein is CASSISGTGAGRTDTQYF.

This CDR3 is CASSLHMIQGVTGELFF. The CDR3 DNA follows: TGTGCCAGCAGTCTCCACATGATCCAGGGGGTCACCGGGGAGCTGTTTTTT. The V call is TRBV6-2 or TRBV6-3, the J call TRBJ2-2; 7 bases match TRBD1. The CDR3 totals 17 residues. V lost 5 bases and J lost 4; bases outside the gene matches: 13. The germline V gene has CDR1 MNHEY and CDR2 SVGEGT.

DNA of the CDR3: TGCGCCAGCAGCCCTGGCTCAGCGGGAGCGAGCACAGATACGCAGTATTTT. As protein: CASSPGSAGASTDTQYF. This chain connects TRBV5-1 to TRBJ2-3, with 8 bases matching TRBD2. This CDR3 has 17 residues. After removal of 4 bases from V and 0 bases from J, the junction contained 10 bases not matched to a gene. Germline CDR1 reads SGHRS; CDR2 reads YFSETQ.

This chain connects TRBV27 to TRBJ1-3, with TRBD1 matching over 7 bases. This CDR3 is 16 amino acids long. Germline V gene lookup returns CDR1 MNHEY and CDR2 SMNVEV (reference sequence). With 6 bases clipped from V and 2 bases from J, the junction kept 10 bases outside the gene matches. The CDR3, as DNA: TGTGCCAGCAGGGCCCGACAGGGATCAGCTGGAAACACCATATATTTT. Translating it yields CASRARQGSAGNTIYF.

V usage is TRBV6-1 and J usage is TRBJ1-4; 8 bases are shared with TRBD1. V trimming: 3 bases; J trimming: 6 bases; junction bases outside the gene matches: 3. Looked up from germline, CDR1 is MNHNS and CDR2 is SASEGT. The CDR3 totals 14 residues. The CDR3 DNA reads as TGTGCCAGCAGTGACAGGGGGCGGGATGAAAAACTGTTTTTT. It specifies CASSDRGRDEKLFF.

The chain joins TRBV7-9 to TRBJ1-1; D not resolved. There are 14 residues in the CDR3. V lost 0 bases to trimming and J lost 0 bases, with 5 bases between them. Germline V gene data show CDR1 as SEHNR and CDR2 as FQNEAQ (reference sequence). The CDR3 reads CASSLAGVNTEAFF. CDR3 DNA sequence: TGTGCCAGCAGCTTAGCCGGGGTGAACACTGAAGCTTTCTTT.

The J gene is TRBJ2-3, the V gene TRBV6-6, with 8 bases that match TRBD2. With 6 bases clipped from V and 2 bases from J, the junction kept 10 bases outside the gene matches. The CDR3 runs 16 residues. CDR1 and CDR2 from the germline V gene are MNHNY and SVGAGI (reference sequence). CDR3 region: CASSRIRGGLTDTQYF. Here the CDR3 DNA reads TGTGCCAGCAGCCGCATTCGCGGGGGGCTCACAGATACGCAGTATTTT.

V and J are TRBV19 and TRBJ2-7; 11 nucleotides align to TRBD2. Germline CDR1 LNHDA, CDR2 SQIVND (reference sequence). Trimming cost V 0 bases and J 2 bases; bases outside gene matches: 6. The CDR3 is 17 residues long. The CDR3 loop is CASSIDGLAGGAYEQYF. In nucleotides, the CDR3 is TGTGCCAGTAGTATAGATGGGCTAGCGGGAGGTGCCTACGAGCAGTACTTC.

V is TRBV6-5 and J is TRBJ1-2, with TRBD1 matching over 9 bases. Germline values: CDR1 MNHEY, CDR2 SVGAGI. With 6 bases clipped from V and 5 bases from J, the junction kept 10 bases outside the gene matches. This CDR3 region has 15 residues. The CDR3 nucleotides read TGTGCCAGCAGCCCCGCGACAGGGGGTGTTTATGGCTACACCTTC. Translation gives CASSPATGGVYGYTF.

This rearrangement joins TRBV29-1 to TRBJ2-3; TRBD2 matches at 10 bases. Unmatched junction bases numbered 7, after V lost 7 bases and J lost 0 bases. The CDR3 covers 15 residues. The germline V gene has CDR1 SQVTM and CDR2 ANQGSEA. As DNA, the CDR3 is TGCAGCGGAACTAGCGGGGCCACTAGCACAGATACGCAGTATTTT. It yields the protein CSGTSGATSTDTQYF.

CDR3 protein: CASSIGTSGETQYF. For the CDR3, the DNA is TGTGCCAGCAGTATTGGGACTAGCGGGGAGACCCAGTACTTC. This chain connects TRBV27 to TRBJ2-5, with 12 bases identical to TRBD2. This CDR3 has 14 amino acids. Trimming took 5 bases from V and 5 from J; bases not matched to a gene: 3. Germline V gene sequence: CDR1 MNHEY, CDR2 SMNVEV (reference sequence).

V usage is TRBV6-2 or TRBV6-3 and J usage is TRBJ2-6; D gene ambiguous. V lost 0 bases and J lost 0, with 12 bases in between. Germline assignment: CDR1 MNHEY and CDR2 SVGEGT. The CDR3 sequence is 18 residues long. The CDR3 region has the DNA TGTGCCAGCAGTTACTCCTCCCTGGCTTCCTCTGGGGCCAACGTCCTGACTTTC. It is translated as CASSYSSLASSGANVLTF.

This chain joins TRBV28 and TRBJ1-5, with a possible D match to TRBD1 (6 bases). This CDR3 spans 16 amino acids. Looked up from germline, CDR1 is MDHEN and CDR2 is SYDVKM. V was shortened by 6 bases and J by 0 bases, with 15 bases between the two germline ends. The CDR3 DNA is TGTGCCAGCAGCCTCGGGGGGCCCATTAGCAATCAGCCCCAGCATTTT. Translation: CASSLGGPISNQPQHF.

CDR3 bases: TGTGCCAGCTCACCAATAACAGCCACCCAAGGCGGGGAGCTGTTTTTT. Protein product: CASSPITATQGGELFF. This rearrangement joins TRBV18 to TRBJ2-2; D unresolved. V shed 2 bases and J shed 7 bases, with 17 bases lying between them. The germline V gene encodes CDR1 KGHSH and CDR2 LQKENI. This CDR3 comprises 16 residues.

This chain connects TRBV27 to TRBJ1-2; 8 bases are a match to TRBD1. V lost 4 bases, J lost 1 base, and 5 bases stayed unmatched. CDR3 length equals 15 residues. Germline CDR1 MNHEY, CDR2 SMNVEV (reference sequence). CDR3 protein: CASSSLDRGNYGYTF. CDR3 in DNA: TGTGCCAGCAGTTCCCTCGACAGGGGTAACTATGGCTACACCTTC.

This clone came up once. This rearrangement joins TRBV5-1 to TRBJ2-2; the match to TRBD1 covers 8 bases. Germline V gives CDR1 SGHRS, CDR2 YFSETQ. There are 15 residues in the CDR3. The trim removed 2 bases at V and 6 bases at J, leaving 6 bases unmatched. CDR3 amino acids: CASSFGQGSSGELFF. In nucleotides, the CDR3 is TGCGCCAGCAGCTTCGGACAGGGATCGTCCGGGGAGCTGTTTTTT. Full variable domain (outside the CDR3, taken from reference TRBV5-1 and TRBJ2-2): KAGVTQTPRYLIKTRGQQVTLSCSPISGHRSVSWYQQTPGQGLQFLFEYFSETQRNKGNFPGRFSGRQFSNSRSEMNVSTLELGDSALYLCASSFGQGSSGELFFGEGSRLTVL.

The chain uses TRBV3-1 (or the pseudogene TRBV3-2) and TRBJ2-2; 7 bases are a match to TRBD1. V lost 4 bases, J lost 13 bases, and 6 bases stayed unmatched. The CDR3 totals 12 residues. Germline V lookup: CDR1 LGHDT, CDR2 YNNKEL (reference sequence). The CDR3 reads CASSPDRVGLFF. In DNA, the CDR3 is TGTGCCAGCAGCCCCGACAGGGTGGGGCTGTTTTTT.

The chain has TRBV19 and TRBJ2-7; 8 bases are shared with TRBD1. Germline trimming cut 9 bases from V and 2 bases from J; bases unmatched to any gene: 3. The germline gives CDR1 LNHDA, CDR2 SQIVND (reference sequence). The CDR3 is 12 residues long. In DNA, the CDR3 is TGTGCCAGCGGACAGGGTCCCTACGAGCAGTACTTC. Its protein is CASGQGPYEQYF.

The chain employs TRBV5-1 and TRBJ2-5; possible D gene TRBD2, 5 bases. The V gene's germline CDR1 is SGHRS and CDR2 YFSETQ. The CDR3 sequence is 13 residues long. V was shortened by 4 bases and J by 5 bases, with 12 bases between the two germline ends. CDR3 DNA: TGCGCCAGCAGCGGGAGTTCGATCGAGACCCAGTACTTC. It translates to CASSGSSIETQYF.

This clone was counted only a few times. The chain uses TRBV5-4 and TRBJ1-2; possible D gene TRBD1, 6 bases. The V end lost 3 bases, the J end lost 4 bases, and 7 bases lay between the germline ends. CDR1 SGHNT and CDR2 YYREEE come from the germline V gene (reference sequence). This CDR3 has 12 amino acids. CDR3 nucleotide sequence: TGTGCCAGCAGCTCGGACAGCTATGGCTACACCTTC. This sequence encodes CASSSDSYGYTF.

V is TRBV9 and J is TRBJ1-1; 9 nucleotides line up with TRBD1. From germline, CDR1 is SGDLS and CDR2 YYNGEE. CDR3 length: 13 residues. Germline trimming cut 4 bases from V and 8 bases from J; bases unmatched to any gene: 6. The CDR3 bases are TGTGCCAGCAGCAAGGACAGGGGCGGAGAAGCTTTCTTT. It is translated as CASSKDRGGEAFF.

The chain has TRBV7-3 and TRBJ1-1, with D perhaps TRBD1 (6 bases). The CDR3 spans 15 residues. V lost 2 bases and J 3 bases, leaving 13 bases between the germline ends. Germline values: CDR1 SGHTA, CDR2 FQGTGA. The CDR3 coding sequence is TGTGCCAGCAGCTTACCGACAGGAACCCACACTGAAGCTTTCTTT. This encodes CASSLPTGTHTEAFF.

J is TRBJ2-1 and V is TRBV6-5; D remains ambiguous. Trimming took off 4 bases at V and 5 bases at J, with 18 bases between the two ends. The CDR3 is 16 residues long. Looked up from germline, CDR1 is MNHEY and CDR2 is SVGAGI. The CDR3 sequence: CASSFTTPRPNNEQFF. For the CDR3, the DNA is TGTGCCAGCAGTTTTACGACTCCTAGGCCTAACAATGAGCAGTTCTTC.

J is TRBJ2-3 and V is TRBV28; D is uncertain. The CDR3 covers 11 residues. Deletions cut 6 bases from V and 4 bases from J, with 5 bases between. Germline assignment: CDR1 MDHEN and CDR2 SYDVKM. CDR3 sequence reads: CASSSADTQYF. The CDR3 region has the DNA TGTGCCAGCAGCTCAGCAGATACGCAGTATTTT.

This chain joins TRBV11-1 and TRBJ2-1, with D perhaps matching TRBD1 (6 bases). From germline, CDR1 is SGHAT and CDR2 FQDESV (reference sequence). Between the trimmed V and J ends, which lost 4 bases and 8 bases, there was a span of 12 bases. CDR3 length: 13 residues. CDR3 sequence reads: CASSYDRTYEQFF. CDR3 in DNA: TGTGCCAGCAGCTACGACAGGACGTATGAGCAGTTCTTC. The whole variable domain, filled in from reference TRBV11-1 and TRBJ2-1, reads EAEVAQSPRYKITEKSQAVAFWCDPISGHATLYWYRQILGQGPELLVQFQDESVVDDSQLPKDRFSAERLKGVDSTLKIQPAELGDSAMYLCASSYDRTYEQFFGPGTRLTVL.

The V call is TRBV5-1, the J call TRBJ2-7, with D tentatively TRBD2 (6 bases). Trimming removed 5 bases at V and 0 bases at J, with 9 bases between. The germline V gene has CDR1 SGHRS and CDR2 YFSETQ. This CDR3 spans 13 amino acids. The CDR3 sequence: CASSPGDSYEQYF. The CDR3 nucleotides read TGCGCCAGCAGTCCGGGGGACTCCTACGAGCAGTACTTC.

This chain links TRBV12-5 with TRBJ1-1; 9 positions agree with TRBD1. There are 13 residues in the CDR3. The J segment lost 4 bases and the V segment lost 6 bases, leaving 3 bases of the junction unmatched. The germline gives CDR1 LGHNT, CDR2 FRNRAP. The CDR3 loop reads CASGPGQGTEAFF. The CDR3 coding sequence is TGTGCTAGTGGCCCGGGACAGGGCACTGAAGCTTTCTTT.

V usage is TRBV3-1 (or the pseudogene TRBV3-2) and J usage is TRBJ1-2; D is unclear. CDR1 is LGHDT and CDR2 is YNNKEL in the germline V gene (reference sequence). The CDR3 is 12 amino acids. Trimming took off 1 base at V and 8 bases at J, with 8 bases between the two ends. CDR3 amino acids: CASSQGSTGYTF. CDR3 DNA: TGTGCCAGCAGCCAAGGCAGTACCGGCTACACCTTC.